Listed below are T cell receptor beta chains from one sample, sequenced in a study of CD8 T cells in Susac syndrome. TCRdb called the immunoSEQ multiplex PCR reads again in MiXCR, with one record for every CDR3 protein. The sample consists of 130,000 to 150,000 distinct CDR3 sequences, around 95% of them appearing once. Sequencing was carried out using CD4+ T cells from PBMCs. Every receptor here comes from a human donor with Susac syndrome. CDR3s include the opening cysteine and the closing phenylalanine or tryptophan. The D gene is left open where the match is weak. Size values are once, few and many counts, or a class for expanded clones, and some rows have none.

D,J,size,V,DNA,CDR3
TRBD2,TRBJ2-3,-,TRBV20-1,TGCAGTGCTAGAGACTCGGGGGGGCGTACAGATACGCAGTATTTT,CSARDSGGRTDTQYF
-,TRBJ1-2,-,TRBV20-1,TGCAGTGCTGTGGCGGGGGGACGCCAATATGGCTACACCTTC,CSAVAGGRQYGYTF
-,TRBJ2-3,few,TRBV6-1,TGTGCCAGCAGTAACCGGGACAGCACAGATACGCAGTATTTT,CASSNRDSTDTQYF
TRBD2,TRBJ2-3,-,TRBV12-3/TRBV12-4,TGTGCCAGCAGTTTATTTGGGACTAGAGGGTATTTT,CASSLFGTRGYF
TRBD1,TRBJ1-1,-,TRBV20-1,TGCAGTGCTCCCGGGACAGGGGGTCTCACTGAAGCTTTCTTT,CSAPGTGGLTEAFF
TRBD1,TRBJ2-2,-,TRBV20-1,TGCAGTGCTAGCGGGGACAGGGAAGTTGGGGAGCTGTTTTTT,CSASGDREVGELFF
TRBD1,TRBJ2-2,-,TRBV29-1,TGCAGCGCGGGTAGGGACAGGGGGACCGGGGAGCTGTTTTTT,CSAGRDRGTGELFF
-,TRBJ1-2,-,TRBV12-3/TRBV12-4,TGTGCCAGCAGGGCGACAGGAACTAACTATGGCTACACCTTC,CASRATGTNYGYTF
-,TRBJ1-2,-,TRBV5-4,TGTGCCAGCAGCTCCGGGGGCACAGTCACCCCTTATGGCTACACCTTC,CASSSGGTVTPYGYTF
-,TRBJ2-2,-,TRBV12-3/TRBV12-4,TGTGCCAGCAGTTTAGCAGGGCCGAGCGCCGGGGAGCTGTTTTTT,CASSLAGPSAGELFF
-,TRBJ2-7,-,TRBV12-3/TRBV12-4,TGTGCCAGCAGTTTCTCTGTGGGTGTCGTAGACGAGCAGTACTTC,CASSFSVGVVDEQYF
-,TRBJ1-2,-,TRBV4-1,TGCGCCAGCAGCCAAGATTTGGGGGCTGATTATGGCTACACCTTC,CASSQDLGADYGYTF
-,TRBJ1-6,-,TRBV11-2,TGTGCCAGCAGCTCGATCAGGGGATCATCCTCACCCCTCCACTTT,CASSSIRGSSSPLHF
-,TRBJ2-7,-,TRBV27,TGTGCCAGCAGTTTACCTATACCACAAACCTACGAGCAGTACTTC,CASSLPIPQTYEQYF
-,TRBJ1-1,-,TRBV29-1,TGCAGCGTTGAGCGAGGAGGACGAAGAGCTTTCTTT,CSVERGGRRAFF
TRBD1,TRBJ2-2,-,TRBV24-1,TGTGCCACCAGGGGACAGGGGGCTACCGGGGAGCTGTTTTTT,CATRGQGATGELFF
TRBD2,TRBJ2-5,-,TRBV4-1,TGCGCCAGCAGCCAAGTTCTAGCGGGAGGGCCCTCAGGAGAGACCCAGTACTTC,CASSQVLAGGPSGETQYF
-,TRBJ1-2,-,TRBV7-9,TGTGCCAGCAGCTTGACCGGGGTCAACTATGGCTACACCTTC,CASSLTGVNYGYTF
TRBD2,TRBJ2-1,few,TRBV29-1,TGCAGTGTGCAGACTAGCGGGAGTGGGTACAATGAGCAGTTCTTC,CSVQTSGSGYNEQFF
TRBD1,TRBJ2-7,-,TRBV27,TGTGCCAGCAGTTTACTGGGACAGGGACCGGAGGAGCAGTACTTC,CASSLLGQGPEEQYF
-,TRBJ2-1,few,TRBV20-1,TGCAGTGCTTCTCAGGATAGCTCCTACAATGAGCAGTTCTTC,CSASQDSSYNEQFF
-,TRBJ2-1,-,TRBV4-1,TGCGCCAGCAGCCATACCGAGGGGCGCATAAATGAGCAGTTCTTC,CASSHTEGRINEQFF
-,TRBJ1-3,-,TRBV20-1,TGCAGTGCTAGTCCCCCGGGGAGATATGGAAACACCATATATTTT,CSASPPGRYGNTIYF
TRBD1,TRBJ2-7,-,TRBV28,TGTGCCAGCAGAGGGACAGTAACCTACGAGCAGTACTTC,CASRGTVTYEQYF
-,TRBJ2-1,once,TRBV5-1,TGCGCCAGCAGCTTAAGCAATTACAATGAGCAGTTCTTC,CASSLSNYNEQFF
-,TRBJ1-6,-,TRBV5-1,TGCGCCAGCAGCATCGACGGGGGCCAGAGTAATTCACCCCTCCACTTT,CASSIDGGQSNSPLHF
-,TRBJ1-2,-,TRBV28,TGTGCCAGCGGGGGACATCCACGAGGTGGCTACACCTTC,CASGGHPRGGYTF
-,TRBJ1-3,-,TRBV21-1,TGTGCCAGCAGCAAAGCGCGGATGGGTAACACCATATATTTT,CASSKARMGNTIYF
TRBD2,TRBJ2-3,-,TRBV5-6,TGTGCCAGCAGCTTTTACGCGAGCGGGGTTGGCACAGATACGCAGTATTTT,CASSFYASGVGTDTQYF
TRBD2,TRBJ2-7,-,TRBV5-1,TGCGCCTCCAAGCGGGAGGGCTTACGGGAGCAGTACTTC,CASKREGLREQYF
TRBD1,TRBJ2-7,-,TRBV18,TGTGCCAGCTCGCTGGACAGGACCTACGAGCAGTACTTC,CASSLDRTYEQYF
-,TRBJ2-7,-,TRBV5-1,TGCGCCAGCAAATCGGACAGCTCCTACGAGCAGTACTTC,CASKSDSSYEQYF
TRBD2,TRBJ2-1,-,TRBV20-1,TGCAGTCCCCGACTAGCGGGGGGATCCACCAATGAGCAGTTCTTC,CSPRLAGGSTNEQFF
TRBD1,TRBJ2-2,-,TRBV24-1,TGTGCCACCAGTGATTCCCGGACAGGGCCGCCGGGGGAGCTGTTTTTT,CATSDSRTGPPGELFF
TRBD2,TRBJ2-7,-,TRBV13,TGTGCCAGCAGCTTCGGACTAGCCGACGAGCAGTACTTC,CASSFGLADEQYF
-,TRBJ2-1,-,TRBV25-1,TGTGCCAGCACAAGGATACAAGGGAACTACAATGAGCAGTTCTTC,CASTRIQGNYNEQFF
TRBD1,TRBJ1-6,-,TRBV27,TGTGCCAGCAAGGGACAGGCGAGTAATTCACCCCTCCACTTT,CASKGQASNSPLHF
-,TRBJ1-6,-,TRBV7-8,TGTGCCAGCAGCTTAGCTCGGTGGGGTTCGTCGGAGGCCCTCCACTTT,CASSLARWGSSEALHF
TRBD1,TRBJ2-3,-,TRBV29-1,TGCAGCGTAACAGGGGTTTTCACAGATACGCAGTATTTT,CSVTGVFTDTQYF
-,TRBJ2-5,-,TRBV20-1,TGCAGTGCTTGGACCCGGGACCCCGAGGGAGAGACCCAGTACTTC,CSAWTRDPEGETQYF
-,TRBJ2-1,-,TRBV3-1,TGTGCCAGCAGCTTGGACGGTAAGCAGTTCTTC,CASSLDGKQFF
-,TRBJ2-1,-,TRBV20-1,TGCAGTGCCTCCCCATATGAGCAGTTCTTC,CSASPYEQFF
-,TRBJ1-2,few,TRBV7-2,TGTGCCAGCAGCGAGAGGAACTATGGCTACACCTTC,CASSERNYGYTF
-,TRBJ2-3,-,TRBV12-3/TRBV12-4,TGTGCCAGCAGTTTAGTTACGGCGATAGATACGCAGTATTTT,CASSLVTAIDTQYF
TRBD1,TRBJ2-7,-,TRBV27,TGTGCCAGCAGCCATAATCCGGGACAGGGGGCCCTCGAGCAGTACTTC,CASSHNPGQGALEQYF
-,TRBJ1-1,-,TRBV14,TGTGCCAGCAGCGCCGGGCGGAGTGCTTTCTTT,CASSAGRSAFF
TRBD2,TRBJ2-5,-,TRBV20-1,TGCAGTGCTAACAAACTAGCGGCCGGAGAGACCCAGTACTTC,CSANKLAAGETQYF
-,TRBJ2-2,-,TRBV6-1,TGTGCCAGCATGCAAGTCGGAGGGGGCTTAGGCACCGGGGAGCTGTTTTTT,CASMQVGGGLGTGELFF
TRBD1,TRBJ2-5,-,TRBV3-1,TGTGCCAGCAGCCAATTGCGGATGGGACAGGGCTTTGGGGCCCAGTACTTC,CASSQLRMGQGFGAQYF
-,TRBJ1-1,-,TRBV12-3/TRBV12-4,TGTGCCAGCAGCCCAGGCGGGGGAGCTTTCTTT,CASSPGGGAFF
-,TRBJ2-1,-,TRBV6-6,TGTGCCAGCAGCTATAGGCTCGAGCAGTTCTTC,CASSYRLEQFF
-,TRBJ2-1,-,TRBV29-1,TGCAGCGTCACCAGGGCCCATGAGCAGTTCTTC,CSVTRAHEQFF
TRBD1,TRBJ2-6,-,TRBV3-1,TGTGCCAGCAGCCCGACAGGGGGCAGCTCTGGGGCCAACGTCCTGACTTTC,CASSPTGGSSGANVLTF
-,TRBJ2-6,few,TRBV19,TGTGCCAGTAGCGGGGGACCCTCTGGGGCCAACGTCCTGACTTTC,CASSGGPSGANVLTF
-,TRBJ1-4,-,TRBV6-5,TGTGCCAGCAGTTACACAGTGGGAGGGGGTGAAAAACTGTTTTTT,CASSYTVGGGEKLFF
-,TRBJ1-2,-,TRBV28,TGTGCCACGGTCGACAGTACATCCTATGGCTACACCTTC,CATVDSTSYGYTF